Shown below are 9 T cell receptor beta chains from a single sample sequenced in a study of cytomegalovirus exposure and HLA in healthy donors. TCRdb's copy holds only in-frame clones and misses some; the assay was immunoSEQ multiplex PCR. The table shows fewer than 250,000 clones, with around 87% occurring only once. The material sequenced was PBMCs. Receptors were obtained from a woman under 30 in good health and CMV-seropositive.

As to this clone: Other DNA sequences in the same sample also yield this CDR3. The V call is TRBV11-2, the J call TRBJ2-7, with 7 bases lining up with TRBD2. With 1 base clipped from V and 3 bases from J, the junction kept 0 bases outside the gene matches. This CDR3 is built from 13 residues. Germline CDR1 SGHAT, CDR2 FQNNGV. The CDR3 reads CASSLGGGYEQYF. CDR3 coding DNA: TGTGCCAGCAGCTTAGGGGGGGGCTACGAGCAGTACTTC.

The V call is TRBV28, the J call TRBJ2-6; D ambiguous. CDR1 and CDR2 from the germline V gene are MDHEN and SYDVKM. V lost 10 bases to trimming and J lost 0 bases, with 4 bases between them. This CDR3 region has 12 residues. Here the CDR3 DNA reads TGTGCCACCAACTCTGGGGCCAACGTCCTGACTTTC. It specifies CATNSGANVLTF. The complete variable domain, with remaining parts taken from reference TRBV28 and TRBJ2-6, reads DVKVTQSSRYLVKRTGEKVFLECVQDMDHENMFWYRQDPGLGLRLIYFSYDVKMKEKGDIPEGYSVSREKKERFSLILESASTNQTSMYLCATNSGANVLTFGAGSRLTVL.

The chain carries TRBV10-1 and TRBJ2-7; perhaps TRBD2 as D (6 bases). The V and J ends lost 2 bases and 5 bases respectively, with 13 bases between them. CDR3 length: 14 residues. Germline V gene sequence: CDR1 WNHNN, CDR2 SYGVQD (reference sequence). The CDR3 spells CASSEGRRGNEQYF. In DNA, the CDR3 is TGCGCCAGCAGTGAGGGCCGGAGGGGTAACGAGCAGTACTTC.

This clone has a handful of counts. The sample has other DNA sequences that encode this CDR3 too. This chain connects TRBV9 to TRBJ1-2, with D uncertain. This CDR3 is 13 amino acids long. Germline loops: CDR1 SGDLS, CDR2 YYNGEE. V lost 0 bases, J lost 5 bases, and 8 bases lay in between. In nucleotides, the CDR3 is TGTGCCAGCAGCGTAGGAACGGGTTATGGCTACACCTTC. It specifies CASSVGTGYGYTF.

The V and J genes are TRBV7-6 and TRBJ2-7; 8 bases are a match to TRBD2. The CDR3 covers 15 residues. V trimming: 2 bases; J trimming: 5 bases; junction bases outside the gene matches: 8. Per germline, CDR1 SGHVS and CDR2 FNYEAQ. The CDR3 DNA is TGTGCCAGCAGCTTAAACGGGAGGGGGACTAACGAGCAGTACTTC. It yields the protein CASSLNGRGTNEQYF. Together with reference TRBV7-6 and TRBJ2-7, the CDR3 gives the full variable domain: GAGVSQSPRYKVTKRGQDVALRCDPISGHVSLYWYRQALGQGPEFLTYFNYEAQQDKSGLPNDRFSAERPEGSISTLTIQRTEQRDSAMYRCASSLNGRGTNEQYFGPGTRLTVT.

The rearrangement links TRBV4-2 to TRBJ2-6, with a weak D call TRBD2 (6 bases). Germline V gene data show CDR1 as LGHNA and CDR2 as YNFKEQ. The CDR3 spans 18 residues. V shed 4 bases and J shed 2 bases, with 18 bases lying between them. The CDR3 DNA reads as TGTGCCAGCAGCCTAAGAACCCGATGGGGGGCTGGGGCCAACGTCCTGACTTTC. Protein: CASSLRTRWGAGANVLTF.

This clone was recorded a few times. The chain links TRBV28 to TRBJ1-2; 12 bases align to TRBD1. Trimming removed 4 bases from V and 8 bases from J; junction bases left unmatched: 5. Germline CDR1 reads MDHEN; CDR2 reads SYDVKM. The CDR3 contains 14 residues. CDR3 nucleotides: TGTGCCAGCAGTTCGGGGACAGGGGGCGGCGGCTACACCTTC. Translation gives CASSSGTGGGGYTF.

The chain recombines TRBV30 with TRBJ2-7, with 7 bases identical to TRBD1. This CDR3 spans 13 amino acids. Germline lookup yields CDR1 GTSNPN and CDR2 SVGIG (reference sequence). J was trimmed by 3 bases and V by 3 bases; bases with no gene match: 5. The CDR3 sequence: CAWSRDRDYEQYF. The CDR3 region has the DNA TGTGCCTGGAGCAGGGACAGAGACTACGAGCAGTACTTC.

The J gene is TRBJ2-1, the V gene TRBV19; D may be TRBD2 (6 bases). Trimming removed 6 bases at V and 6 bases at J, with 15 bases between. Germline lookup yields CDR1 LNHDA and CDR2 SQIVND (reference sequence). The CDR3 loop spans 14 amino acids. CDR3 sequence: CASSLASAANEQFF. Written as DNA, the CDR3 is TGTGCCAGTAGCCTGGCTAGCGCTGCCAATGAGCAGTTCTTC.